These 10 T cell receptor beta chains originate from one sample sequenced in a study of cytomegalovirus exposure and HLA in healthy donors. 60 Vbeta and 13 Jbeta primers were used in PCR. Sequenced by immunoSEQ multiplex PCR; TCRdb stores in-frame clones only, minus some. Of some 110,000 clones listed, approximately 9.4% are singletons. The material sequenced was PBMCs. These receptor sequences come from a young man in good health and CMV-seronegative.

The J gene is TRBJ2-1, the V gene TRBV29-1; tentative D call: TRBD2 (6 bases). The CDR3 length is 16 residues. Between the trimmed V and J ends, which lost 0 bases and 5 bases, there was a span of 17 bases. CDR1 is SQVTM and CDR2 is ANQGSEA in the germline V gene. The CDR3 loop reads CSVEDYVGTSDNEQFF. CDR3 sequence (DNA): TGCAGCGTTGAAGATTATGTTGGGACTTCTGACAATGAGCAGTTCTTC.

The chain employs TRBV4-3 and TRBJ2-3; weak D call: TRBD1 (5 bases). V lost 0 bases to trimming and J lost 0 bases, with 7 bases between them. Germline CDR1 reads LGHNA; CDR2 reads YSLEER. This CDR3 has 15 residues. The CDR3 DNA follows: TGCGCCAGCAGCCAAGAAGGGGCTAGCACAGATACGCAGTATTTT. Residues: CASSQEGASTDTQYF.

V usage is TRBV10-2 and J usage is TRBJ1-5; D gene ambiguous. Germline V lookup: CDR1 WSHSY, CDR2 SAAADI. The CDR3 extends over 16 amino acids. Trimming took off 0 bases at V and 5 bases at J, with 14 bases between the two ends. The CDR3 loop is CASSESSVYAYQPQHF. As DNA, the CDR3 is TGCGCCAGCAGTGAGTCTAGTGTTTACGCATATCAGCCCCAGCATTTT.

This clone appeared a few times. The chain combines TRBV30 with TRBJ1-5; D is perhaps TRBD1 (6 bases). Germline CDR1 is GTSNPN and CDR2 is SVGIG (reference sequence). Trimming left V 5 bases short and J 2 bases short, with 16 bases between. This CDR3 is built from 15 residues. CDR3 protein: CAWAEQGTGNQPQHF. For the CDR3, the DNA is TGTGCCTGGGCTGAACAGGGCACAGGCAATCAGCCCCAGCATTTT.

V and J are TRBV10-3 and TRBJ1-1, with D tentatively TRBD1 (5 bases). This CDR3 region has 14 residues. V was clipped by 4 bases and J by 1 base, with 10 bases between them. CDR1 ENHRY and CDR2 SYGVKD come from the germline V gene. In nucleotides, the CDR3 is TGTGCCATCAGTGGTGGACAAGCGAACACTGAAGCTTTCTTT. Its protein product is CAISGGQANTEAFF.

The V call is TRBV5-6, the J call TRBJ2-7; 9 positions match TRBD1. The ends lost 4 bases at V and 2 bases at J; junction bases unmatched: 7. The germline CDR1 and CDR2 sequences are SGHDT and YYEEEE. The CDR3 spans 15 residues. CDR3 bases: TGTGCCAGCAGCCGGGATCGGACAGGGGCCTACGAGCAGTACTTC. Protein sequence: CASSRDRTGAYEQYF.

The gene calls are TRBV5-4 and TRBJ2-5; TRBD1 might be the D (5 bases). Trimming left V 4 bases short and J 2 bases short, with 9 bases between. Germline CDR1 and CDR2: SGHNT and YYREEE (reference sequence). The length of the CDR3 is 13 residues. The CDR3 loop reads CASSGRGQETQYF. The CDR3 DNA follows: TGTGCCAGCAGCGGAAGGGGACAAGAGACCCAGTACTTC.

V usage is TRBV5-1 and J usage is TRBJ1-2, with TRBD1 as a possible D gene (5 bases). Trimming removed 0 bases from V and 1 base from J, with 13 bases in between. In germline, CDR1 is SGHRS, CDR2 YFSETQ. The CDR3 loop spans 16 amino acids. The CDR3 sequence: CASSLASGRNNYGYTF. The DNA of the CDR3 is TGCGCCAGCAGCTTGGCCTCAGGGAGGAATAACTATGGCTACACCTTC.

This clone has only a few counts. In DNA, the CDR3 is TGTGCCTGGAGATCCCCCAGGGAGGCCGCCGGGGAGCTGTTTTTT. Residues: CAWRSPREAAGELFF. The chain recombines TRBV30 with TRBJ2-2, with a weak D call TRBD2 (6 bases). CDR3 length: 15 amino acids. Per the germline V gene, CDR1 is GTSNPN and CDR2 is SVGIG (reference sequence). V lost 3 bases to trimming and J lost 6 bases, with 17 bases between them.

In DNA form, the CDR3 reads TGTGCCAGCAGCCGCGTAGACACCGGGGAGCTGTTTTTT. Translating it yields CASSRVDTGELFF. V gene TRBV6-5 combines with J gene TRBJ2-2; no reliable D call. The CDR3 is 13 amino acids. With 6 bases removed from V and 3 bases from J, the gap between germline ends came to 8 bases. Germline V CDR1 and CDR2: MNHEY, SVGAGI.